Each of the 2 T cell receptor beta chains below was sequenced from the same sample in a study of human thymus T cells (dated by TCRdb to the early 2020s). Library prep was done by the immunoSEQ multiplex PCR assay. Entries here come from immuneACCESS through TCRdb and include only in-frame sequences with V and J called. Some clones fail to appear in such tables; in the studies checked, an unresolved V gene covers under half of the shortfall, and the cause of the remainder is unknown. Present in this sample are tens of thousands of clones, 85% to 95% of which were seen just once. About 0.17% of the sample belongs to the ten largest clones. Sequenced sample: blood. The receptors here all came from a girl less than two years old with a congenital heart defect but otherwise immunologically healthy.

The chain combines TRBV2 with TRBJ2-5; 8 bases are shared with TRBD2. There are 13 residues in the CDR3. Losses at the gene ends were 6 bases for V and 5 bases for J; bases not matched to a gene: 5. The germline gives CDR1 SNHLY, CDR2 FYNNEI. CDR3 in DNA: TGTGCCAGCAGAGCGGGAGAGCTGGAGACCCAGTACTTC. Translation: CASRAGELETQYF.

The gene calls are TRBV21-1 and TRBJ1-4; TRBD1, the table's D call, lacks a check against the DNA. TRBV21-1 is tagged as a pseudogene. The CDR3 totals 15 residues. CDR3 in amino acids: CASKQGAATNEKLFF. The CDR3 region has the DNA TGTGCCAGCAAGCAGGGGGCCGCAACTAATGAAAAACTGTTTTTT.